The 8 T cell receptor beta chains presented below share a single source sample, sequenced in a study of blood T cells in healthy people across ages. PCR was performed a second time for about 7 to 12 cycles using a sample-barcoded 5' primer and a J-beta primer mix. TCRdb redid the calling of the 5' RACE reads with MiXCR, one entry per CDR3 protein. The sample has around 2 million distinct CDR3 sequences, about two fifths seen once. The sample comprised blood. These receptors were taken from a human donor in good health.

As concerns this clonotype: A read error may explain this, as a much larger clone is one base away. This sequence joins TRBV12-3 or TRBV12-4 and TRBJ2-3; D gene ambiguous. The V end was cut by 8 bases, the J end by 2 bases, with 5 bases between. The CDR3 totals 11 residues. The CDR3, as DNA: TGTGCCAGCGCGACCACAGATACGCAGTATTTT. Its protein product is CASATTDTQYF.

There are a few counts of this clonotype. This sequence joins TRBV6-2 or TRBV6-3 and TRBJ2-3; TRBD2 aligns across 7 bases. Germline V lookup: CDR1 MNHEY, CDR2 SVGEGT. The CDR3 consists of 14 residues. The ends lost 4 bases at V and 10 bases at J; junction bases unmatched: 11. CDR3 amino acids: CASSSPSGAGAQYF. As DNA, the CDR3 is TGTGCCAGCAGTTCCCCGAGTGGGGCGGGGGCGCAGTATTTT.

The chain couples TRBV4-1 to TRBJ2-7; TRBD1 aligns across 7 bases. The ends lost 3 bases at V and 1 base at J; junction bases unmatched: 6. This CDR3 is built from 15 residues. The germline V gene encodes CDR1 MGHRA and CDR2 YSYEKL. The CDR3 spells CASSQAVGQSYEQYF. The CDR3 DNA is TGCGCCAGCAGCCAGGCTGTGGGACAGTCCTACGAGCAGTACTTC.

The CDR3, as DNA: TGTGCCATCAGTGTTGGACTAGGGGCAGATACGCAGTATTTT. Its translation: CAISVGLGADTQYF. The chain carries TRBV10-3 and TRBJ2-3, with TRBD2 identical over 7 bases. J gave up 4 bases and V 4 bases, and 5 bases lay outside the gene matches. The germline V gene encodes CDR1 ENHRY and CDR2 SYGVKD. The CDR3 runs 14 residues.

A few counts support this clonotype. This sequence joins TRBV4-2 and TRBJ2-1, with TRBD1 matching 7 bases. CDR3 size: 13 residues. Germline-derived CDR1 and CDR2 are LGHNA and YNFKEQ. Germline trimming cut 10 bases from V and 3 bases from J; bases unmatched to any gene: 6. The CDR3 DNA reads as TGTGCCACGGGACAGCCGGTCTACAATGAGCAGTTCTTC. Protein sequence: CATGQPVYNEQFF.

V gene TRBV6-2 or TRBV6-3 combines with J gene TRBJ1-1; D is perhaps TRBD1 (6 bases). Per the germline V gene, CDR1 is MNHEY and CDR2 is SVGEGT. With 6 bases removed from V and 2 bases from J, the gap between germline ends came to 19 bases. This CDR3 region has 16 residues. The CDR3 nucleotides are TGTGCCAGCAGGGGGCTGGCAGGGGATTCCAACACTGAAGCTTTCTTT. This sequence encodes CASRGLAGDSNTEAFF.

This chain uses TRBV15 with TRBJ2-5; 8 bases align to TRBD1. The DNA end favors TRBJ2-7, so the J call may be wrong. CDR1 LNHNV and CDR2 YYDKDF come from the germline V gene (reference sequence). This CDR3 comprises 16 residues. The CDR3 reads CATSRAFGTGTYEQYF. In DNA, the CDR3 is TGTGCCACCAGCAGAGCCTTCGGGACAGGTACCTACGAGCAGTACTTC.

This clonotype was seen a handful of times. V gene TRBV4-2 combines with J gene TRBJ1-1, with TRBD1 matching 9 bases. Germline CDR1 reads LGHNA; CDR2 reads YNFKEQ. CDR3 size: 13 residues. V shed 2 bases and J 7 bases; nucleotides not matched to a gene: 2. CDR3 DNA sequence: TGTGCCAGCAGCCAACTGGGACAGGGTGAAGCTTTCTTT. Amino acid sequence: CASSQLGQGEAFF.